This TCR beta chain was recorded in a study of identical twins. Broader study findings: Fewer insertions were carried by abundant cord blood beta clonotypes, but none was seen in memory repertoires.

TCRdb re-analysed the 5' RACE reads in MiXCR, keeping a single row per CDR3 protein. The sample has about 520,000 distinct CDR3 sequences, 22% seen once. Germline CDR1 MNHNY, CDR2 SVGAGI (reference sequence). V lost 11 bases and J lost 3, with 13 bases in between. The CDR3 totals 13 residues. This clonotype was observed a handful of times. The antigen is undetermined. Another study also made use of these data, one on T cells expressing NK-cell markers. Turning to that study: Most of the eight sequenced donors were HCMV-seropositive; one was seronegative.

The chain joins TRBV6-6 to TRBJ1-4; the D is unclear. Sequenced material: CD4+ T cells sorted from blood. This sequence was found in a woman between 18 and 30 years old in good health. The CDR3 loop is CAGRRSANEKLFF. The CDR3 region has the DNA TGTGCCGGCCGAAGATCAGCTAATGAAAAACTGTTTTTT.